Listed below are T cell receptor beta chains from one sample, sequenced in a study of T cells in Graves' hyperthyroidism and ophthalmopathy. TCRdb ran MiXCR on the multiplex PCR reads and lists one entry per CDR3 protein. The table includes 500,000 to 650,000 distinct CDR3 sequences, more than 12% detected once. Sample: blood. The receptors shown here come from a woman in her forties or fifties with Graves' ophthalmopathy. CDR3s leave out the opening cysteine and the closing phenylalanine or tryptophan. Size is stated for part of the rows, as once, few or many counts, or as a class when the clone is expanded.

CDR3 protein: SAIGLGGEQY
clone size: many
J gene: TRBJ2-7
V gene: TRBV20-1

CDR3 protein: ASSFRRGYSNQPQH
clone size: .
J gene: TRBJ1-5
V gene: TRBV28

CDR3 protein: ASSEALRRGRAIGGELF
clone size: many
J gene: TRBJ2-2
V gene: TRBV6-1

CDR3 protein: ASSQDLTTFSYEQY
clone size: .
J gene: TRBJ2-7
V gene: TRBV4-2

CDR3 protein: ASTLGQAKNIQY
clone size: many
J gene: TRBJ2-4
V gene: TRBV12-3/TRBV12-4

CDR3 protein: ASSYSIQLVSGELF
clone size: many
J gene: TRBJ2-2
V gene: TRBV6-2/TRBV6-3

CDR3 protein: ASSLRHRGRGYEQY
clone size: many
J gene: TRBJ2-7
V gene: TRBV11-1

CDR3 protein: ASSGQGALQPQH
clone size: many
J gene: TRBJ1-5
V gene: TRBV2

CDR3 protein: ASSLVGSGITNEQY
clone size: many
J gene: TRBJ2-7
V gene: TRBV7-2

CDR3 protein: ASSQEGGVGEKLF
clone size: many
J gene: TRBJ1-4
V gene: TRBV3-1

CDR3 protein: ASSEGAAGTVYEQY
clone size: many
J gene: TRBJ2-7
V gene: TRBV2

CDR3 protein: ASSVGRGRPPHEQF
clone size: few
J gene: TRBJ2-1
V gene: TRBV19

CDR3 protein: ASKNRVEAVLSNQPQH
clone size: .
J gene: TRBJ1-5
V gene: TRBV19

CDR3 protein: ASSLGGLNTEAF
clone size: many
J gene: TRBJ1-1
V gene: TRBV5-1

CDR3 protein: ASSLAGSGKETQY
clone size: many
J gene: TRBJ2-5
V gene: TRBV7-2